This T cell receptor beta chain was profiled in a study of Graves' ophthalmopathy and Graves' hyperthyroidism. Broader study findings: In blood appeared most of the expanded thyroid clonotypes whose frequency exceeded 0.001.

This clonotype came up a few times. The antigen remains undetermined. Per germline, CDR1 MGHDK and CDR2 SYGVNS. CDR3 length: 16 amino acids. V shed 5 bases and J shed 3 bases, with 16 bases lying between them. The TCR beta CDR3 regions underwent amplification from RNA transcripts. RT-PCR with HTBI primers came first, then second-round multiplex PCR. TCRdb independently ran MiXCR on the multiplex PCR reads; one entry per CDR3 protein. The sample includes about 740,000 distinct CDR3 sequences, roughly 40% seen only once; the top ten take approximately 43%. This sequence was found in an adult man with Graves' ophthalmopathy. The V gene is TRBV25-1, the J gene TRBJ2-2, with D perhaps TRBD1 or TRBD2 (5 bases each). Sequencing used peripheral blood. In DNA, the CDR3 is TGTGCCAGCAGTCCTGCCGGGACGGCTGACACCGGGGAGCTGTTTTTT. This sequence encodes CASSPAGTADTGELFF.